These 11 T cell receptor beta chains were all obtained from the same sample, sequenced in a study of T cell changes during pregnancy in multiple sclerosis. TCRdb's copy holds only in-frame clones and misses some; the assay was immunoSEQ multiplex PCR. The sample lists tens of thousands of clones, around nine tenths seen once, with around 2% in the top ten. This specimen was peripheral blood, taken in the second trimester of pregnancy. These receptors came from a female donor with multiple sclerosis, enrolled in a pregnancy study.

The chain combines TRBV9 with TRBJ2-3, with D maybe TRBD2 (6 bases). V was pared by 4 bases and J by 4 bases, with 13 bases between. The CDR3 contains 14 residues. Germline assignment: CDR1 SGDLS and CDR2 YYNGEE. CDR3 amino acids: CASSPTSRADTQYF. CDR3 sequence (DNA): TGTGCCAGCAGCCCAACTAGCCGGGCAGATACGCAGTATTTT.

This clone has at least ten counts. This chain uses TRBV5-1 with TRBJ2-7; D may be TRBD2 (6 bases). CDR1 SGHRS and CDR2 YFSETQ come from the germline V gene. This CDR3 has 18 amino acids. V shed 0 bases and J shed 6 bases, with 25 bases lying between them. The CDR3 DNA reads TGCGCCAGCAGCTTGGTATGGCGGGAAAGTGGGGTAATCTCCGAGCAGTACTTC. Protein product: CASSLVWRESGVISEQYF. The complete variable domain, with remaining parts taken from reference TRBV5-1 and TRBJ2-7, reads KAGVTQTPRYLIKTRGQQVTLSCSPISGHRSVSWYQQTPGQGLQFLFEYFSETQRNKGNFPGRFSGRQFSNSRSEMNVSTLELGDSALYLCASSLVWRESGVISEQYFGPGTRLTVT.

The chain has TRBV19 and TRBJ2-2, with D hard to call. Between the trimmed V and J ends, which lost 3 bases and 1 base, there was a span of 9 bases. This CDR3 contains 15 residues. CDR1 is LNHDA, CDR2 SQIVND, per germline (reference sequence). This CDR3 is CASSILSVNTGELFF. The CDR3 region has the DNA TGTGCCAGTAGTATTCTGTCGGTGAACACCGGGGAGCTGTTTTTT.

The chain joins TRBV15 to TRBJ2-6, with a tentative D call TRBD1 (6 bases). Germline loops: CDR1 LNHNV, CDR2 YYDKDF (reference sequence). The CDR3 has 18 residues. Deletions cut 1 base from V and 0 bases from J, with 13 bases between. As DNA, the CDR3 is TGTGCCACCAGCAGAGTGTCAGGGGCCCGCTCTGGGGCCAACGTCCTGACTTTC. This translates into CATSRVSGARSGANVLTF.

The CDR3 protein is CASSLESGGTYEQYF. As DNA, the CDR3 is TGTGCCAGCAGCTTGGAGTCAGGGGGAACCTACGAGCAGTACTTC. This chain links TRBV5-4 with TRBJ2-7; 7 bases are a match to TRBD1. This CDR3 has 15 amino acids. Trimming cost V 0 bases and J 2 bases; bases outside gene matches: 5. Germline V lookup: CDR1 SGHNT, CDR2 YYREEE (reference sequence).

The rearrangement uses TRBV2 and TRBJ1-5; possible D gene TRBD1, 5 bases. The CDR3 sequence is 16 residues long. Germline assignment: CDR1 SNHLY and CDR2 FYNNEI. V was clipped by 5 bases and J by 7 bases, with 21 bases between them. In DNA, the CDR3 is TGTGCCAGCAGTCTCCTTGGGGGGGAGAGAGGGCAGCCCCAGCATTTT. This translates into CASSLLGGERGQPQHF. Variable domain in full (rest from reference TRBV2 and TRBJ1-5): EPEVTQTPSHQVTQMGQEVILRCVPISNHLYFYWYRQILGQKVEFLVSFYNNEISEKSEIFDDQFSVERPDGSNFTLKIRSTKLEDSAMYFCASSLLGGERGQPQHFGDGTRLSIL.

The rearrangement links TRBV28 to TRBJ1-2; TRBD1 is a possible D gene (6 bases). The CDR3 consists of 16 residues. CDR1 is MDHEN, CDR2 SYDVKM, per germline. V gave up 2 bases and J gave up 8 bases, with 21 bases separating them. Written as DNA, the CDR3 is TGTGCCAGCAGTTTAGGGCCCGATGGGGGGGCTCAAGGCTACACCTTC. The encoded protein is CASSLGPDGGAQGYTF.

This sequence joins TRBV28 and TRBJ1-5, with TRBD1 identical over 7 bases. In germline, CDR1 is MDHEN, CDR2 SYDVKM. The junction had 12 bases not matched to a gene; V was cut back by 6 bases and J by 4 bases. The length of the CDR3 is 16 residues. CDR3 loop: CASSPHRGGGNQPQHF. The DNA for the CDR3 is TGTGCCAGCAGCCCTCACCGAGGGGGCGGGAATCAGCCCCAGCATTTT.

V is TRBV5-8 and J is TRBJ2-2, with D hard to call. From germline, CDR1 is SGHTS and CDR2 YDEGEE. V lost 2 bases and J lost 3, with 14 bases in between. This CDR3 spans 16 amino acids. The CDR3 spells CASSLFNRPDTGELFF. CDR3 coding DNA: TGTGCCAGCAGCTTATTTAACAGACCGGACACCGGGGAGCTGTTTTTT.

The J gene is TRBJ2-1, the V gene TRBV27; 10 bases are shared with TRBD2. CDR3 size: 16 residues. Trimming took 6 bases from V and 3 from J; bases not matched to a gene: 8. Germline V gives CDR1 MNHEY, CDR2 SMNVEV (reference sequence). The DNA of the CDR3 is TGTGCCAGCAGGCTCGACGGGACTAGCGTCTACAATGAGCAGTTCTTC. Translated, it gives CASRLDGTSVYNEQFF.

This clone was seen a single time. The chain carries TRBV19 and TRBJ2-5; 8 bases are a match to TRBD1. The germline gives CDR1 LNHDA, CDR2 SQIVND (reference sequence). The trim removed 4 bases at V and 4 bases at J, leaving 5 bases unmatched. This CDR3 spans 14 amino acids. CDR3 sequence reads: CASSRGRGRETQYF. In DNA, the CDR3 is TGTGCCAGTAGTAGGGGCAGGGGGCGAGAGACCCAGTACTTC.